This TCR beta chain was identified during a study of T cells in Graves' hyperthyroidism and ophthalmopathy. Study-wide background: Staff took peripheral blood when the initial diagnosis was made, before any treatment began.

Amplification of TCR beta CDR3 regions was performed using RNA transcripts as template. During a first-round RT-PCR of the TCR CDR3, the HTBI primer set was used. TCRdb independently ran MiXCR on the multiplex PCR reads; one entry per CDR3 protein. This repertoire shows roughly 360,000 distinct CDR3 sequences, around an eighth found once; its top ten account for roughly 20%. Hyperthyroidism, newly diagnosed and lasting under 2 months, affected patients aged 18 to 65. The diagnoses drew upon clinical symptoms, serum thyroxine and TRAb, thyroid ultrasound and orbital computed tomography. 10 ml of fresh peripheral blood supplied the PBMCs. This clonotype was counted only a few times. Between the trimmed V and J ends, which lost 5 bases and 1 base, there was a span of 12 bases. This CDR3 spans 15 amino acids.

The rearrangement joins TRBV12-3 or TRBV12-4 to TRBJ1-5; TRBD1 might be the D (5 bases). The sequenced sample consisted of blood. The TCR comes from a young man with Graves' hyperthyroidism that later progressed to Graves' ophthalmopathy. Written as DNA, the CDR3 is TGTGCCAGCAGTGCCACTCAGGGAAGCAATCAGCCCCAGCATTTT. Translation: CASSATQGSNQPQHF.